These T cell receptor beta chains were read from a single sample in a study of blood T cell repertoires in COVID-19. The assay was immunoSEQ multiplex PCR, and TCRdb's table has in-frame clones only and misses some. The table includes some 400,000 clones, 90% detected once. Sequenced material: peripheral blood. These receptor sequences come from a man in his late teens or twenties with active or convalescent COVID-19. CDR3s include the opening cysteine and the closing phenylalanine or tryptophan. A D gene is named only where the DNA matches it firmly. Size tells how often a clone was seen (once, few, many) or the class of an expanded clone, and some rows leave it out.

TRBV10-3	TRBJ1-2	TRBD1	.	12	CAISKPGGGYTF	TGTGCCATCAGTAAACCAGGGGGAGGCTACACCTTC
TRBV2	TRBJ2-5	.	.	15	CASSEGTKYQETQYF	TGTGCCAGCAGTGAAGGGACTAAGTACCAAGAGACCCAGTACTTC
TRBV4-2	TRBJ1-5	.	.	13	CASSQDPNQPQHF	TGTGCCAGCAGCCAAGACCCTAATCAGCCCCAGCATTTT
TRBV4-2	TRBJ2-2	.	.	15	CASSQRRQYTGELFF	TGTGCCAGCAGCCAAAGGCGACAGTACACCGGGGAGCTGTTTTTT
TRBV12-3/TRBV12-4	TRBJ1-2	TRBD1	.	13	CASSQTGADGYTF	TGTGCCAGCAGTCAGACAGGGGCTGATGGCTACACCTTC
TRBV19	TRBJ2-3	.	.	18	CASSPGAFGTASTDTQYF	TGTGCCAGTAGTCCTGGGGCGTTCGGCACCGCTAGCACAGATACGCAGTATTTT
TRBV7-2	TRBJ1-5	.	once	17	CASSLAYSAGRNQPQHF	TGTGCCAGCAGCTTAGCCTATTCGGCAGGGCGCAATCAGCCCCAGCATTTT
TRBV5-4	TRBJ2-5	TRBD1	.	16	CASRGKGGTGAETQYF	TGTGCCAGCAGGGGGAAAGGGGGGACAGGAGCGGAGACCCAGTACTTC
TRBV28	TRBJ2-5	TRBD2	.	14	CASSYPGGQETQYF	TGTGCCAGCAGTTACCCGGGGGGCCAAGAGACCCAGTACTTC
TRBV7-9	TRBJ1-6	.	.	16	CASSFGPTQYNSPLHF	TGTGCCAGCAGCTTCGGCCCGACACAATATAATTCACCCCTCCACTTT
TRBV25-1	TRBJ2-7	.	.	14	CASSEFGGTPGQYF	TGTGCCAGCAGTGAATTCGGCGGGACCCCGGGACAGTACTTC
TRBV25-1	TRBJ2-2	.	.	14	CASSEGGLTGELFF	TGTGCCAGCAGTGAGGGGGGTTTAACCGGGGAGCTGTTTTTT
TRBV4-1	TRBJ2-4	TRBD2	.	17	CASSPQFSGVAKNIQYF	TGCGCCAGCAGCCCACAATTTAGCGGGGTAGCCAAAAACATTCAGTACTTC
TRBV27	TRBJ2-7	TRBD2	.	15	CASTLTPSGAYEQYF	TGTGCCAGCACCTTGACGCCTAGCGGGGCCTACGAGCAGTACTTC
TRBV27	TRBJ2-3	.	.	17	CASSLVNAGYRTDTQYF	TGTGCCAGCAGTTTAGTCAACGCAGGCTATCGCACAGATACGCAGTATTTT
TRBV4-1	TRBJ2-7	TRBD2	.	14	CASSHSSGGYEQYF	TGCGCCAGCAGCCATTCTAGCGGGGGCTACGAGCAGTACTTC
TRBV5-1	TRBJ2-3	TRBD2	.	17	CASSPSSGGAFQDTQYF	TGCGCCAGCAGCCCCAGTAGCGGGGGGGCGTTCCAAGATACGCAGTATTTT
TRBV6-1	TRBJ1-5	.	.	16	CASRENSHYSNQPQHF	TGTGCCAGCAGGGAAAACAGTCATTATAGCAATCAGCCCCAGCATTTT
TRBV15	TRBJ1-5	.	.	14	CATSRVSGNQPQHF	TGTGCCACCAGCAGAGTCTCAGGGAATCAGCCCCAGCATTTT
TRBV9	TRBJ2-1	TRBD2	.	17	CASSTRTSGRNRNEQFF	TGTGCCAGCAGCACACGGACTAGCGGGAGAAATCGGAATGAGCAGTTCTTC
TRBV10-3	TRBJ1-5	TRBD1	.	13	CAIKGQLNQPQHF	TGTGCCATCAAGGGACAGCTCAATCAGCCCCAGCATTTT
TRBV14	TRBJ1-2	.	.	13	CASSPAGDYGYTF	TGTGCCAGCAGCCCTGCAGGTGACTATGGCTACACCTTC
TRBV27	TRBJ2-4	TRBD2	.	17	CASSFRPAGTAKNIQYF	TGTGCCAGCAGTTTCAGGCCAGCGGGGACTGCCAAAAACATTCAGTACTTC
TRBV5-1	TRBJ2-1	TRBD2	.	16	CASGTGLAGGQYEQFF	TGCGCCAGCGGTACGGGACTAGCGGGGGGGCAATATGAGCAGTTCTTC
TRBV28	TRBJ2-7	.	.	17	CASSPPLGVAEGYEQYF	TGTGCCAGCAGCCCCCCCTTGGGGGTAGCGGAAGGCTACGAGCAGTACTTC
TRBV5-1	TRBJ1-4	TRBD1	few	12	CASSGGQEELFF	TGCGCCAGCAGCGGGGGACAGGAGGAACTGTTTTTT
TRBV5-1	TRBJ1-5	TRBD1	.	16	CASSPTGTDSNQPQHF	TGCGCCAGCAGCCCCACCGGGACAGATAGCAATCAGCCCCAGCATTTT
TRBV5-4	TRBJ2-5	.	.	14	CASSLLQTEETQYF	TGTGCCAGCAGCTTGTTACAGACGGAAGAGACCCAGTACTTC
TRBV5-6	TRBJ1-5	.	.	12	CASSSPGGPQHF	TGTGCCAGCAGCTCCCCGGGGGGGCCCCAGCATTTT
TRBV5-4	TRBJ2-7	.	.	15	CASSLGGANSYEQYF	TGTGCCAGCAGCTTGGGCGGGGCTAACTCCTACGAGCAGTACTTC
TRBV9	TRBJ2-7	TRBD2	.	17	CASSPGTSGTTWSEQYF	TGTGCCAGCAGCCCCGGGACTAGCGGGACTACCTGGAGCGAGCAGTACTTC
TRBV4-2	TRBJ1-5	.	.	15	CASSPPGSVGQPQHF	TGTGCCAGCAGCCCCCCAGGGTCCGTAGGTCAGCCCCAGCATTTT
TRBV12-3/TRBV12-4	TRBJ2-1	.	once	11	CATIFNNEQFF	TGTGCCACTATTTTTAACAATGAGCAGTTCTTC
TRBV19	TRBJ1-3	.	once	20	CASSMRSEPRDSRSGNTIYF	TGTGCCAGTAGTATGCGATCTGAACCGCGGGACTCCCGCTCTGGAAACACCATATATTTT
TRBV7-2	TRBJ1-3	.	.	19	CASSLAAMPGWGGGNTIYF	TGTGCCAGCAGCTTAGCGGCCATGCCGGGCTGGGGGGGCGGAAACACCATATATTTT
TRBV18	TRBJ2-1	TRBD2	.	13	CASSPGLYNEQFF	TGTGCCAGCTCACCGGGACTATACAATGAGCAGTTCTTC
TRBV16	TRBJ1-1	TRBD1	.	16	CASSQSLGQRNTEAFF	TGTGCCAGCAGCCAATCGTTGGGACAGAGGAACACTGAAGCTTTCTTT
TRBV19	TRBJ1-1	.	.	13	CASSMSPGREAFF	TGTGCCAGTAGTATGTCTCCGGGGAGGGAAGCTTTCTTT
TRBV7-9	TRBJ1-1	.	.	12	CASTLTGTEAFF	TGTGCCAGCACCCTTACGGGGACTGAAGCTTTCTTT
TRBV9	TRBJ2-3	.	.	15	CASSVVAERGDTQYF	TGTGCCAGCAGCGTAGTAGCGGAGAGGGGAGATACGCAGTATTTT
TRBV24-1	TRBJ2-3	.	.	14	CATSDPDLTDTQYF	TGTGCCACCAGTGACCCCGACTTAACAGATACGCAGTATTTT
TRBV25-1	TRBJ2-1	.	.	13	CASSEEVRSGWFF	TGTGCCAGCAGTGAAGAGGTGCGGTCTGGGTGGTTCTTC
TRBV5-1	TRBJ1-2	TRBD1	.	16	CASSLVSGTANYGYTF	TGCGCCAGCAGCTTGGTATCTGGGACAGCTAACTATGGCTACACCTTC
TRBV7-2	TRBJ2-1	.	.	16	CASSLARLDSYNEQFF	TGTGCCAGCAGCCTAGCGAGACTAGACTCCTACAATGAGCAGTTCTTC
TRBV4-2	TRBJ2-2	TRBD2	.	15	CASSQTGTSFGELFF	TGTGCCAGCAGCCAAACCGGGACTAGCTTCGGGGAGCTGTTTTTT
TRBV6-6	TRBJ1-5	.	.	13	CASTRNGNQPQHF	TGTGCCAGCACCCGAAACGGGAATCAGCCCCAGCATTTT
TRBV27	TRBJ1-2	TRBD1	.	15	CASSPQTGMAYGYTF	TGTGCCAGCAGTCCACAGACAGGGATGGCCTATGGCTACACCTTC
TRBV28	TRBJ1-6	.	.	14	CASRTGSSNSPLHF	TGTGCCAGCAGAACAGGGAGTTCTAATTCACCCCTCCACTTT
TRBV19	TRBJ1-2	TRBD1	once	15	CASSIAWTGVNGYTF	TGTGCCAGTAGTATAGCTTGGACAGGGGTGAATGGCTACACCTTC
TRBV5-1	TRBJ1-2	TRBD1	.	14	CASSPTGTGVGYTF	TGCGCCAGCAGCCCTACCGGGACAGGGGTTGGCTACACCTTC
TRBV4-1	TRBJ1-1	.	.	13	CASKSHSDTEAFF	TGCGCCAGCAAATCTCACTCGGACACTGAAGCTTTCTTT
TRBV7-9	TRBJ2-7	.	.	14	CASSLVPGSYEQYF	TGTGCCAGCAGCTTAGTTCCCGGGAGCTACGAGCAGTACTTC
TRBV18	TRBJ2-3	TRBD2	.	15	CASSPSGAHPDTQYF	TGTGCCAGCTCACCTAGCGGGGCCCACCCAGATACGCAGTATTTT
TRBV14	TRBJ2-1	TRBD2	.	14	CASSQGTRTNEQFF	TGTGCCAGCAGCCAAGGGACTAGAACCAATGAGCAGTTCTTC
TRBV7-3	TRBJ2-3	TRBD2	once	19	CASSFKSGAASGRSDTQYF	TGTGCCAGCAGCTTTAAGTCGGGGGCGGCTAGCGGGAGGTCAGATACGCAGTATTTT
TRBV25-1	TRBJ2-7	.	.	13	CASSVSQGYEQYF	TGTGCCAGCAGTGTGAGTCAGGGCTACGAGCAGTACTTC
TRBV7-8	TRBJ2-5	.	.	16	CASSSSLLRMSETQYF	TGTGCCAGCAGCTCTTCCCTACTTCGTATGTCAGAGACCCAGTACTTC
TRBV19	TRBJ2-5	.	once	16	CASSIGFGGNQETQYF	TGTGCCAGTAGTATCGGTTTCGGAGGGAACCAAGAGACCCAGTACTTC